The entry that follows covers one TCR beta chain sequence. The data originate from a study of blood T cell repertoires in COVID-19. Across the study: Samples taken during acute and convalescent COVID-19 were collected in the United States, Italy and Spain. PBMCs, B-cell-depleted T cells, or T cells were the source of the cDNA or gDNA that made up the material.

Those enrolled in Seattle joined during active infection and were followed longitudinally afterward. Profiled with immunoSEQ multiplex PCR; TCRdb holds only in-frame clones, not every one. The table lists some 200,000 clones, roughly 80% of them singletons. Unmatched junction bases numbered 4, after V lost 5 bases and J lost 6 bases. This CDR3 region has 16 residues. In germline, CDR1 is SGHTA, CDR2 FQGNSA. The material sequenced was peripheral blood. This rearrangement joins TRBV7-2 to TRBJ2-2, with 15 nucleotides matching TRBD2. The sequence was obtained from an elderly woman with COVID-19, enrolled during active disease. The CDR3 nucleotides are TGTGCCAGCAGCCCCTGGACTAGCGGGAGGGCCGGGGAGCTGTTTTTT. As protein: CASSPWTSGRAGELFF.